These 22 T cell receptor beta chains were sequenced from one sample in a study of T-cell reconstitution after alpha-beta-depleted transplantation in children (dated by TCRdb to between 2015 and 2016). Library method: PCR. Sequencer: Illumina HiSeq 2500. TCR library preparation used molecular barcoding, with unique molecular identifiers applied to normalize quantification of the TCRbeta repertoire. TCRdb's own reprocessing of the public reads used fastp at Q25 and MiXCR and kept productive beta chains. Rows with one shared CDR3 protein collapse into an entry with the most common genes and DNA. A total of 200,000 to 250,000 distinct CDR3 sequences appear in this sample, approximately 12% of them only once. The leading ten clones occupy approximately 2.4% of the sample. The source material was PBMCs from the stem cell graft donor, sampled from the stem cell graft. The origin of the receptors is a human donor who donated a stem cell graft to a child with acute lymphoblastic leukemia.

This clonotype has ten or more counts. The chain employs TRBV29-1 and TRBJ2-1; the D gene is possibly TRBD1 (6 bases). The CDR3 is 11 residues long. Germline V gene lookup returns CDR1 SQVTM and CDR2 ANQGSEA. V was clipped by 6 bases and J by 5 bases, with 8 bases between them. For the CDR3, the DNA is TGCAGCGTGCACAGGGACAATGAGCAGTTCTTC. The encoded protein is CSVHRDNEQFF.

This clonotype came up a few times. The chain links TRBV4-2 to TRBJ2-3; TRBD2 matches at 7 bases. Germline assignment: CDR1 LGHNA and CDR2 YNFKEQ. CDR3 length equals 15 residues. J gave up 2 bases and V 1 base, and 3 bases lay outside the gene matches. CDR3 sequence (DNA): TGTGCCAGCAGCCAAGTCGGGGGGACCACAGATACGCAGTATTTT. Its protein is CASSQVGGTTDTQYF.

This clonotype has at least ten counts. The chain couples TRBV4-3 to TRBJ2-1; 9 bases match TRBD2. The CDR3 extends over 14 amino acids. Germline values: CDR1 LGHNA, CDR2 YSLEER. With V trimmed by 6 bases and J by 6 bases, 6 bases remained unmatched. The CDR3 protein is CASSPLAGPNEQFF. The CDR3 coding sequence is TGCGCCAGCAGTCCCCTAGCGGGGCCCAATGAGCAGTTCTTC.

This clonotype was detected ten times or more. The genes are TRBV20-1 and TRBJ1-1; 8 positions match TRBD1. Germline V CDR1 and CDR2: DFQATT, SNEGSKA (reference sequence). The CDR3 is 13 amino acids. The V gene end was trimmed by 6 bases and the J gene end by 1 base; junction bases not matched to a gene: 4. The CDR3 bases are TGCAGTGCCCGACAGGGGTCGAACACTGAAGCTTTCTTT. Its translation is CSARQGSNTEAFF.

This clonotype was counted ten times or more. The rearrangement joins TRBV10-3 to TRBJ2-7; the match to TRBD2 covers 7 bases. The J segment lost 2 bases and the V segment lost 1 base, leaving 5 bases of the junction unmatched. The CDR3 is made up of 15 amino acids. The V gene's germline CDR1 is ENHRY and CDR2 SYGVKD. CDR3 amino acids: CAISEFAGVTYEQYF. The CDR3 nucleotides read TGTGCCATCAGTGAGTTTGCGGGAGTAACCTACGAGCAGTACTTC.

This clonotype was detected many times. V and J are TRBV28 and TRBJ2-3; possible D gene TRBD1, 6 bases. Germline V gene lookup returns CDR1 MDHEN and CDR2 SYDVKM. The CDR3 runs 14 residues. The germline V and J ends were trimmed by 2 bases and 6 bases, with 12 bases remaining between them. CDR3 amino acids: CASSLNRDADTQYF. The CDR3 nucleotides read TGTGCCAGCAGTTTAAACAGGGATGCCGATACGCAGTATTTT.

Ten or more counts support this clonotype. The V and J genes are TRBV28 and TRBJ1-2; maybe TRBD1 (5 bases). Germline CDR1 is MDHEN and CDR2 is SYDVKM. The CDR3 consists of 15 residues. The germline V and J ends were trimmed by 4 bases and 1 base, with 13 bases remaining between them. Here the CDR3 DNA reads TGTGCCAGCAGTTCGACCGGGACCGTTAACTATGGCTACACCTTC. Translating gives CASSSTGTVNYGYTF.

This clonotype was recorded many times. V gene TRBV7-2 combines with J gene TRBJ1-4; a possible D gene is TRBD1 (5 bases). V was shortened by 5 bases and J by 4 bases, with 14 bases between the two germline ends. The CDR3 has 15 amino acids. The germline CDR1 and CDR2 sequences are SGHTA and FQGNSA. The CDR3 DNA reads TGTGCCAGCAGCCGACCGGGACGGCGTAATGAAAAACTGTTTTTT. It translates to CASSRPGRRNEKLFF.

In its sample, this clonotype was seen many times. CDR3 DNA sequence: TGCGCCAGCAGCCTCGGCCCCACTAGCGGGAGTACAGATACGCAGTATTTT. The encoded protein is CASSLGPTSGSTDTQYF. The chain carries TRBV4-3 and TRBJ2-3, with 11 bases matching TRBD2. Unmatched junction bases numbered 9, after V lost 4 bases and J lost 3 bases. CDR1 is LGHNA, CDR2 YSLEER, per germline. CDR3 length: 17 residues.

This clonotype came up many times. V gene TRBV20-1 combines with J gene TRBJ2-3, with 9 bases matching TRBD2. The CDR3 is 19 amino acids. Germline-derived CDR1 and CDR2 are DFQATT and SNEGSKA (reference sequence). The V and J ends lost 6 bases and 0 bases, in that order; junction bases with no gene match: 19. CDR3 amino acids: CSAKPLSGGLATSTDTQYF. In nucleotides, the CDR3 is TGCAGTGCAAAACCTTTATCGGGGGGACTAGCCACGAGCACAGATACGCAGTATTTT.

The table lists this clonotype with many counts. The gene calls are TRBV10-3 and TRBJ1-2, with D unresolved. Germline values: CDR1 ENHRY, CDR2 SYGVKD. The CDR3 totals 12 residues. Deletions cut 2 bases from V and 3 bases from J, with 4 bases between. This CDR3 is CAISEADYGYTF. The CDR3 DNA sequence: TGTGCCATCAGTGAGGCAGACTATGGCTACACCTTC.

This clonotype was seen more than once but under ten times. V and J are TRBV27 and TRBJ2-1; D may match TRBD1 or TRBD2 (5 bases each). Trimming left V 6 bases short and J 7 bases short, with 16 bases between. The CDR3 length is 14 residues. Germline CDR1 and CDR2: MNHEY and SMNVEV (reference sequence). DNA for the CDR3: TGTGCCAGCAGAGGGACGGGTTGGGTGAATGAGCAGTTCTTC. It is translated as CASRGTGWVNEQFF.

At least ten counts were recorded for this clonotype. CDR3 bases: TGTGCCAGCAAATATGTGGCGAGATACCTATACGAGCAGTACTTC. Its protein product is CASKYVARYLYEQYF. The V and J genes are TRBV6-1 and TRBJ2-7; D uncertain. There are 15 residues in the CDR3. V lost 7 bases, J lost 4 bases, and 20 bases lay in between. Germline CDR1 MNHNS, CDR2 SASEGT.

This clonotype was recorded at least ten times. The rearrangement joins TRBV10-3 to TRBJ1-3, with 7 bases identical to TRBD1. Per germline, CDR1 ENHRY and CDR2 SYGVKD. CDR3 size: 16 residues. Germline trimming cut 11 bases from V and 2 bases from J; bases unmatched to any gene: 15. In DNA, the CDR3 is TGTGCCGCCCAATCGGGCGTCCAGGGGGCTGGAAACACCATATATTTT. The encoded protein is CAAQSGVQGAGNTIYF.

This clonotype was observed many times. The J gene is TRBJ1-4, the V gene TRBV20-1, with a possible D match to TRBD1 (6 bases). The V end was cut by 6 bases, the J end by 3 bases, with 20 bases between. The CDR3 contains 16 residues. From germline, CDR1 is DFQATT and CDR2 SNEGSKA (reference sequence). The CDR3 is CSAPGHLSRANEKLFF. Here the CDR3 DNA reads TGCAGTGCGCCGGGACATCTTAGTAGGGCTAATGAAAAACTGTTTTTT.

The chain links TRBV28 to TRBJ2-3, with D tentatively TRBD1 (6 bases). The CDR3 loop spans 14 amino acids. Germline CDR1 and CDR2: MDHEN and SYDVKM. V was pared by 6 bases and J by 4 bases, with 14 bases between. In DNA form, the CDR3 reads TGTGCCAGCAGGGTACAGGGTCAGGCAGATACGCAGTATTTT. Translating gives CASRVQGQADTQYF.

The CDR3 loop reads CATSDSSGGAYGYTF. The DNA of the CDR3 is TGTGCCACCAGTGATTCTTCAGGGGGCGCCTATGGCTACACCTTC. The rearrangement joins TRBV24-1 to TRBJ1-2, with 8 bases fitting TRBD1. The V segment lost 2 bases and the J segment 4 bases; nucleotides outside the gene matches: 5. Germline CDR1 KGHDR, CDR2 SFDVKD. This CDR3 comprises 15 residues.

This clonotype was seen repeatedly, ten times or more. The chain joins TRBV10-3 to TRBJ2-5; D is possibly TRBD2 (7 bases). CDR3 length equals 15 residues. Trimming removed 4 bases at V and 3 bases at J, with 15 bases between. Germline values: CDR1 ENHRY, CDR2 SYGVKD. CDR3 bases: TGTGCCATCAGTGGACGTGGAGGGGGGGAAGAGACCCAGTACTTC. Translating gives CAISGRGGGEETQYF.

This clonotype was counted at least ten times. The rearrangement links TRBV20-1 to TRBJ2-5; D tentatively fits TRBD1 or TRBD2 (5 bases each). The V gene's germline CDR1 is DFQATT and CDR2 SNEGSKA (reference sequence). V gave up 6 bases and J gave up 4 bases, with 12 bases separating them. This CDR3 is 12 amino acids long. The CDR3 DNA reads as TGCAGTGCGGGGGACGCAGGAGAGACCCAGTACTTC. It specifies CSAGDAGETQYF.

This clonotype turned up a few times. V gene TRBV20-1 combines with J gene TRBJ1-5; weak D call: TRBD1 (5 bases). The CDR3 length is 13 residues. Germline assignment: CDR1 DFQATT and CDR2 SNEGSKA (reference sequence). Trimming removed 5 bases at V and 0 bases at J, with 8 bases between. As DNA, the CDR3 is TGCAGTGCTGGGACGGATAGCAATCAGCCCCAGCATTTT. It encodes CSAGTDSNQPQHF.

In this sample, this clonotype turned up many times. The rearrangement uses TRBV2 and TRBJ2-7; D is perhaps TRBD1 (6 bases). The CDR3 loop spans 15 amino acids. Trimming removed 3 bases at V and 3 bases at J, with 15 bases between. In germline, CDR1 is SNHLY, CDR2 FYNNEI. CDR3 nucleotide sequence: TGTGCCAGCAGTGAGTGGGCAGGGGACGGCTACGAGCAGTACTTC. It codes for CASSEWAGDGYEQYF.

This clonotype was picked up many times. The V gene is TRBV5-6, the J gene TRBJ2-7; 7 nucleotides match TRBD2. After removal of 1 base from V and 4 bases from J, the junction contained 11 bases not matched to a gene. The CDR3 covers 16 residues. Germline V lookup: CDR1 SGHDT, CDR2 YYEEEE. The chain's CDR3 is CASSLSGRASFYEQYF. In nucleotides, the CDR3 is TGTGCCAGCAGCTTGAGTGGGAGGGCCAGCTTTTACGAGCAGTACTTC.